What follows are 21 T cell receptor beta chains derived from one specimen sequenced in a study of cytomegalovirus exposure and HLA in healthy donors. Researchers ran the PCR with 60 Vbeta and 13 Jbeta primers. Here immunoSEQ multiplex PCR was the method, and the copy in TCRdb shows in-frame clones only, minus some. This sample has roughly 160,000 clones, with around 80% found just once. Sample: PBMCs. The receptors originated from a man between 18 and 35 years old in good health and CMV-seropositive.

J is TRBJ2-1 and V is TRBV5-8, with TRBD2 matching 9 bases. J was trimmed by 8 bases and V by 2 bases; bases with no gene match: 8. Germline V lookup: CDR1 SGHTS, CDR2 YDEGEE. The CDR3 covers 15 residues. The CDR3 coding sequence is TGTGCCAGCAGCTTTCTCACTAGCGGGCGGCATGAGCAGTTCTTC. This gives the protein CASSFLTSGRHEQFF. The complete variable domain, with remaining parts taken from reference TRBV5-8 and TRBJ2-1, reads EAGVTQSPTHLIKTRGQQATLRCSPISGHTSVYWYQQALGLGLQFLLWYDEGEERNRGNFPPRFSGRQFPNYSSELNVNALELEDSALYLCASSFLTSGRHEQFFGPGTRLTVL.

The rearrangement uses TRBV6-5 and TRBJ2-1; D perhaps matches TRBD2 (5 bases). CDR3 length: 12 amino acids. Trimming removed 0 bases from V and 8 bases from J, with 5 bases in between. The germline V gene encodes CDR1 MNHEY and CDR2 SVGAGI. In nucleotides, the CDR3 is TGTGCCAGCAGTTACTCGAGGGATGAGCAGTTCTTC. This sequence encodes CASSYSRDEQFF.

The chain carries TRBV19 and TRBJ1-5, with a tentative D call TRBD1 (6 bases). Trimming pared 3 bases from V and 10 bases from J, leaving 16 bases between. Per the germline V gene, CDR1 is LNHDA and CDR2 is SQIVND (reference sequence). The CDR3 is 14 amino acids. The CDR3 region is CASSIGGTGHPQHF. The CDR3 nucleotides are TGTGCCAGTAGTATTGGGGGTACAGGGCACCCCCAGCATTTT.

This chain joins TRBV7-2 and TRBJ2-5, with D hard to call. The V gene lost 4 bases and the J gene lost 9 bases, with 9 bases spanning the gap. The CDR3 totals 11 residues. CDR1 is SGHTA, CDR2 FQGNSA, per germline. In nucleotides, the CDR3 is TGTGCCAGCAGCTCGGATCAGGCCCAGTACTTC. It translates to CASSSDQAQYF.

The chain carries TRBV6-5 and TRBJ1-5; perhaps TRBD1 as D (6 bases). The CDR3 covers 15 residues. The V gene lost 6 bases and the J gene lost 0 bases, with 12 bases spanning the gap. Germline V gene lookup returns CDR1 MNHEY and CDR2 SVGAGI. The CDR3 protein is CASRQTGDSNQPQHF. The CDR3 DNA reads as TGTGCCAGCAGACAGACAGGTGATAGCAATCAGCCCCAGCATTTT.

The rearrangement uses TRBV27 and TRBJ2-7; D gene ambiguous. Germline-derived CDR1 and CDR2 are MNHEY and SMNVEV (reference sequence). V was trimmed by 0 bases and J by 3 bases, leaving 15 bases between them. This CDR3 is 16 amino acids long. The CDR3 coding sequence is TGTGCCAGCAGTTTATCGAGTGGCGCAGACTTCTACGAGCAGTACTTC. Its protein product is CASSLSSGADFYEQYF.

J is TRBJ2-7 and V is TRBV2, with TRBD1 as a possible D gene (5 bases). From germline, CDR1 is SNHLY and CDR2 FYNNEI. Trimming removed 2 bases from V and 3 bases from J, with 14 bases in between. The CDR3 has 15 amino acids. CDR3 in amino acids: CASSENRGLNYEQYF. The CDR3 DNA sequence: TGTGCCAGCAGTGAAAATAGGGGTTTAAACTACGAGCAGTACTTC.

This rearrangement joins TRBV29-1 to TRBJ1-2; a weak D match, TRBD1 (6 bases). V was clipped by 5 bases and J by 8 bases, with 15 bases between them. Germline V gene sequence: CDR1 SQVTM, CDR2 ANQGSEA. This CDR3 contains 12 residues. CDR3: CSVRGGAGGYTF. DNA for the CDR3: TGCAGCGTTCGGGGGGGCGCAGGGGGCTACACCTTC.

The V and J genes are TRBV11-3 and TRBJ2-1; tentatively, D is TRBD2 (7 bases). CDR3 size: 15 residues. In germline, CDR1 is SGHNT, CDR2 YENEEA. The V gene lost 5 bases and the J gene lost 4 bases, with 15 bases spanning the gap. The CDR3 region is CASSPTGGLYNEQFF. Here the CDR3 DNA reads TGTGCCAGCAGCCCAACGGGGGGCCTTTACAATGAGCAGTTCTTC.

The chain employs TRBV7-9 and TRBJ2-7, with TRBD2 matching over 12 bases. The V and J ends lost 5 bases and 6 bases, in that order; junction bases with no gene match: 8. Germline values: CDR1 SEHNR, CDR2 FQNEAQ (reference sequence). The CDR3 consists of 15 residues. Written as DNA, the CDR3 is TGTGCCAGCAGCCCGAGACTAGCGGGAGTTGTCGAGCAGTACTTC. Translation gives CASSPRLAGVVEQYF.

The V and J genes are TRBV5-1 and TRBJ2-2; 7 bases are a match to TRBD1. Germline CDR1 reads SGHRS; CDR2 reads YFSETQ. The J segment lost 4 bases and the V segment lost 0 bases, leaving 3 bases of the junction unmatched. The CDR3 contains 15 residues. CDR3 in DNA: TGCGCCAGCAGCTTGGGGTCAGGGGGCACCGGGGAGCTGTTTTTT. Translated: CASSLGSGGTGELFF.

This rearrangement joins TRBV10-3 to TRBJ2-5, with 9 bases matching TRBD1. The better agreement between TRBJ2-7 and the DNA end casts doubt on the J call. The CDR3 consists of 16 residues. Germline lookup yields CDR1 ENHRY and CDR2 SYGVKD. The CDR3 spells CAISESIGQGHYEQYF. The CDR3 nucleotides read TGTGCCATCAGTGAGTCAATCGGACAGGGGCACTACGAGCAGTACTTC.

The chain employs TRBV20-1 and TRBJ2-7, with no clear D. CDR3 size: 11 residues. The germline gives CDR1 DFQATT, CDR2 SNEGSKA (reference sequence). CDR3: CLVRSSYEQYF. In DNA, the CDR3 is TGCCTTGTCCGGTCCTCCTACGAGCAGTACTTC.

This sequence joins TRBV25-1 and TRBJ2-3, with TRBD2 identical over 11 bases. There are 17 residues in the CDR3. The V and J ends lost 3 bases and 2 bases, in that order; junction bases with no gene match: 7. The germline V gene encodes CDR1 MGHDK and CDR2 SYGVNS. CDR3 protein: CASSDPGLADVTDTQYF. Here the CDR3 DNA reads TGTGCCAGCAGTGACCCGGGACTAGCGGACGTCACAGATACGCAGTATTTT.

The J gene is TRBJ1-5, the V gene TRBV5-1; D perhaps matches TRBD1 (6 bases). The CDR3 is made up of 17 amino acids. Per germline, CDR1 SGHRS and CDR2 YFSETQ. Trimming took off 4 bases at V and 1 base at J, with 18 bases between the two ends. CDR3 sequence (DNA): TGCGCCAGCAGCGTACTACAGGGTTCTTCGAGCAATCAGCCCCAGCATTTT. This codes for CASSVLQGSSSNQPQHF.

This clone showed up just a few times. The rearrangement joins TRBV5-4 to TRBJ2-5; 13 bases agree with TRBD2. Trimming took 4 bases from V and 3 from J; bases not matched to a gene: 6. Germline assignment: CDR1 SGHNT and CDR2 YYREEE (reference sequence). This CDR3 contains 16 residues. DNA for the CDR3: TGTGCCAGCAGCCAACCCGGGACTAGCGGGGAAGAGACCCAGTACTTC. Protein sequence: CASSQPGTSGEETQYF. Variable domain in full (rest from reference TRBV5-4 and TRBJ2-5): ETGVTQSPTHLIKTRGQQVTLRCSSQSGHNTVSWYQQALGQGPQFIFQYYREEENGRGNFPPRFSGLQFPNYSSELNVNALELDDSALYLCASSQPGTSGEETQYFGPGTRLLVL.

The sample holds a few counts of this clone. V is TRBV5-1 and J is TRBJ2-6; perhaps TRBD2 as D (5 bases). The CDR3 is 18 residues long. The ends were cut back, 3 bases at V and 0 bases at J, with 16 bases in the middle. Germline V gene sequence: CDR1 SGHRS, CDR2 YFSETQ. CDR3 coding DNA: TGCGCCAGCAGCTCCCTATCAGGACTGATCTCTGGGGCCAACGTCCTGACTTTC. This sequence encodes CASSSLSGLISGANVLTF.

This clone was recorded only once. This rearrangement joins TRBV7-2 to TRBJ2-1, with 8 nucleotides matching TRBD2. This CDR3 spans 21 amino acids. V was pared by 0 bases and J by 0 bases, with 16 bases of the junction left unmatched. The germline CDR1 and CDR2 sequences are SGHTA and FQGNSA. CDR3 coding DNA: TGTGCCAGCAGCTTAGCACCTTTTGTGGCGGGGGGCCGAAGCTCCTACAATGAGCAGTTCTTC. Amino acids: CASSLAPFVAGGRSSYNEQFF.

This rearrangement joins TRBV5-1 to TRBJ2-7; 9 bases are shared with TRBD2. After removal of 1 base from V and 2 bases from J, the junction contained 7 bases not matched to a gene. From germline, CDR1 is SGHRS and CDR2 YFSETQ. CDR3 length: 16 amino acids. The CDR3 DNA reads TGCGCCAGCAGCTTGCCTAGCGGGAAGAGGGCCTACGAGCAGTACTTC. The encoded protein is CASSLPSGKRAYEQYF.

The V call is TRBV9, the J call TRBJ1-4, with D unclear. The germline gives CDR1 SGDLS, CDR2 YYNGEE. CDR3 length: 16 residues. V lost 3 bases, J lost 4 bases, and 16 bases lay in between. The CDR3 DNA is TGTGCCAGCAGCGGCCCCCACGGAGATATTAATGAAAAACTGTTTTTT. It yields the protein CASSGPHGDINEKLFF.

V gene TRBV29-1 combines with J gene TRBJ2-1; TRBD2 aligns across 7 bases. This CDR3 comprises 12 residues. CDR1 is SQVTM, CDR2 ANQGSEA, per germline. CDR3 residues: CTAGGTYNEQFF. In DNA form, the CDR3 reads TGCACGGCCGGGGGGACCTACAATGAGCAGTTCTTC.